This TCR beta chain was recovered during a study of response to subunit inactivated influenza vaccine. TCRdb ran MiXCR on the RT-PCR reads and lists one entry per CDR3 protein. Among just under 550,000 distinct CDR3 sequences listed, under 25% were seen once. V lost 5 bases to trimming and J lost 0 bases, with 11 bases between them. CDR3 size: 15 residues. Germline CDR1 LNHDA, CDR2 SQIVND (reference sequence). The data also belong to a second study, concerning T cells expressing NK-cell markers. As that report states: UMIs were included in TCR beta cDNA generated by 5'RACE template switching. Sorted CD3+CD56+NKG2C+, CD3+CD56+NKG2C- and CD3+CD56-NKG2C+ T cells supplied TCR beta repertoires. With respect to HCMV, most of the eight sequenced donors were seropositive, and one was seronegative.

The clonotype comes from a man aged 45-65 years who received an inactivated influenza vaccine. This chain links TRBV19 with TRBJ1-5; tentative D call: TRBD1 (6 bases). Sample: CD4+ T cells sorted from PBMCs, taken approximately 13 days after vaccination. The CDR3 sequence is CASSWTAYSNQPQHF. The CDR3 DNA reads TGTGCCAGTAGTTGGACAGCTTATAGCAATCAGCCCCAGCATTTT. The complete variable domain, with remaining parts taken from reference TRBV19 and TRBJ1-5, reads DGGITQSPKYLFRKEGQNVTLSCEQNLNHDAMYWYRQDPGQGLRLIYYSQIVNDFQKGDIAEGYSVSREKKESFPLTVTSAQKNPTAFYLCASSWTAYSNQPQHFGDGTRLSIL.